A single sample is the source of the 15 T cell receptor beta chains below, sequenced in a study. Tregs were sorted as CD4+CD25+CD127-/low cells. One entry per CDR3 protein, called by TCRdb with MiXCR from the 5' RACE reads. The table includes some 40,000 distinct CDR3 sequences, more than 20% detected once. Specimen: Tregs sorted from a lymph node. The receptors here all came from a female donor with breast cancer.

This clonotype was detected many times. The CDR3 reads CASKGTGRLTEAFF. In DNA form, the CDR3 reads TGTGCCAGCAAAGGGACAGGCCGTCTCACTGAAGCTTTCTTT. The rearrangement joins TRBV12-3 or TRBV12-4 to TRBJ1-1, with 8 bases lining up with TRBD1. V trimming: 7 bases; J trimming: 4 bases; junction bases outside the gene matches: 8. The CDR3 runs to 14 residues.

The chain carries TRBV5-1 and TRBJ2-6; tentatively, D is TRBD2 (7 bases). V lost 3 bases and J 3 bases, leaving 16 bases between the germline ends. This CDR3 spans 17 amino acids. The germline gives CDR1 SGHRS, CDR2 YFSETQ. CDR3: CASSWEGRGHGANVLTF. In DNA form, the CDR3 reads TGCGCCAGCAGCTGGGAGGGCAGGGGTCATGGGGCCAACGTCCTGACTTTC.

In the case of this clonotype: A much larger clone differs from this one at a single base, so this may be a read error. This sequence joins TRBV7-6 and TRBJ2-7; 9 bases are shared with TRBD2. The V segment lost 2 bases and the J segment 5 bases; nucleotides outside the gene matches: 10. The CDR3 sequence is 16 residues long. CDR1 is SGHVS and CDR2 is FNYEAQ in the germline V gene. The CDR3 nucleotides are TGTGCCAGCAGCTTATCGGCCGGGACTAGCAAGCACGAGCAGTACTTC. The encoded protein is CASSLSAGTSKHEQYF. Together with reference TRBV7-6 and TRBJ2-7, the CDR3 gives the full variable domain: GAGVSQSPRYKVTKRGQDVALRCDPISGHVSLYWYRQALGQGPEFLTYFNYEAQQDKSGLPNDRFSAERPEGSISTLTIQRTEQRDSAMYRCASSLSAGTSKHEQYFGPGTRLTVT.

The chain uses TRBV20-1 and TRBJ2-7; D may be TRBD1 (6 bases). Per germline, CDR1 DFQATT and CDR2 SNEGSKA (reference sequence). There are 12 residues in the CDR3. V was shortened by 5 bases and J by 3 bases, with 11 bases between the two germline ends. CDR3 sequence (DNA): TGCAGTGCTCAGGGGTCTTTCTACGAGCAGTACTTC. Translated, it gives CSAQGSFYEQYF.

This clonotype was picked up many times. CDR3 residues: CASSTNSGLLSYEQYF. CDR3 nucleotides: TGTGCCAGCAGTACAAACTCGGGACTTCTCTCCTACGAGCAGTACTTC. V usage is TRBV27 and J usage is TRBJ2-7, with D possibly TRBD2 on 6 matching bases. CDR1 MNHEY and CDR2 SMNVEV come from the germline V gene (reference sequence). V was shortened by 5 bases and J by 0 bases, with 17 bases between the two germline ends. The CDR3 has 16 amino acids.

This clonotype was counted many times. This rearrangement joins TRBV29-1 to TRBJ2-7; D might be TRBD1 or TRBD2, each matching 5 bases. With 1 base removed from V and 0 bases from J, the gap between germline ends came to 7 bases. There are 13 residues in the CDR3. Germline V gene sequence: CDR1 SQVTM, CDR2 ANQGSEA. The CDR3 spells CSVEGGPSYEQYF. The CDR3 DNA sequence: TGCAGCGTTGAAGGGGGACCCTCCTACGAGCAGTACTTC.

By sample fraction, this clonotype is medium-sized. This sequence joins TRBV20-1 and TRBJ2-7; possibly TRBD2 for D (6 bases). The germline V gene has CDR1 DFQATT and CDR2 SNEGSKA (reference sequence). This CDR3 region has 12 residues. V dropped 3 bases and J dropped 3 bases, with 9 bases sitting between them. In nucleotides, the CDR3 is TGCAGTGCTAGGGCGGAGGGCTACGAGCAGTACTTC. Translated: CSARAEGYEQYF.

The CDR3 DNA follows: TGTGCCAGCAGTTCCCCTTGGGGTAGCGGGACGAACACCGGGGAGCTGTTTTTT. The encoded protein is CASSSPWGSGTNTGELFF. V and J are TRBV6-5 and TRBJ2-2; 8 bases match TRBD2. This CDR3 has 18 amino acids. The V gene end was trimmed by 4 bases and the J gene end by 0 bases; junction bases not matched to a gene: 10. Per germline, CDR1 MNHEY and CDR2 SVGAGI.

This clonotype came up many times. The J gene is TRBJ2-2, the V gene TRBV4-2; no definite D call. This CDR3 is built from 13 residues. CDR1 is LGHNA, CDR2 YNFKEQ, per germline. V was pared by 0 bases and J by 2 bases, with 1 base between. CDR3 DNA sequence: TGTGCCAGCAGCCAAGATAACACCGGGGAGCTGTTTTTT. Protein sequence: CASSQDNTGELFF.

This chain joins TRBV20-1 and TRBJ2-7; TRBD1 matches at 8 bases. The CDR3 is 15 residues long. The V gene's germline CDR1 is DFQATT and CDR2 SNEGSKA (reference sequence). Unmatched junction bases numbered 14, after V lost 8 bases and J lost 2 bases. The CDR3 DNA follows: TGCAGTACAGGGGGGCGGACAGGCCCAACCTACGAGCAGTACTTC. Amino acid sequence: CSTGGRTGPTYEQYF.

The rearrangement joins TRBV20-1 to TRBJ2-7; the match to TRBD2 covers 9 bases. CDR1 is DFQATT, CDR2 SNEGSKA, per germline (reference sequence). The CDR3 is 14 amino acids. Trimming at V came to 7 bases and at J to 3 bases, leaving 10 bases not matched to a gene. CDR3 DNA sequence: TGCAGTGTTGTACCTAGCGGGAAATACTACGAGCAGTACTTC. This encodes CSVVPSGKYYEQYF.

This clonotype was observed a few times. One end of the junction varies from germline; a read error may be responsible. The chain joins TRBV5-1 to TRBJ2-1, with 8 bases that match TRBD2. There are 15 residues in the CDR3. Germline V lookup: CDR1 SGHRS, CDR2 YFSETQ. The CDR3 DNA follows: TGCGCCGGCAGCTTGGACGGGGGGGCGTACAATGAGCAGTTCTTC. Its translation is CAGSLDGGAYNEQFF.

The chain combines TRBV9 with TRBJ1-6; D is undetermined. This CDR3 region has 14 residues. Germline-derived CDR1 and CDR2 are SGDLS and YYNGEE. With 0 bases removed from V and 8 bases from J, the gap between germline ends came to 9 bases. Here the CDR3 reads CASSVGMLDSPLHF. CDR3 bases: TGTGCCAGCAGCGTAGGGATGTTAGATTCACCCCTCCACTTT.

This clonotype was seen a few times. The chain carries TRBV7-8 and TRBJ1-2; 9 nucleotides agree with TRBD1. Losses at the gene ends were 4 bases for V and 6 bases for J; bases not matched to a gene: 9. Germline CDR1 SGHVS, CDR2 FQNEAQ. The CDR3 is 15 residues long. DNA for the CDR3: TGTGCCAGCAGCTATTGGACAGGGGAAAAAGATGGCTACACCTTC. As protein: CASSYWTGEKDGYTF.

The genes are TRBV12-3 or TRBV12-4 and TRBJ1-6; D unresolved. V was pared by 5 bases and J by 2 bases, with 10 bases between. The CDR3 is made up of 15 amino acids. The chain's CDR3 is CASSSGQPYNSPLHF. The CDR3 DNA follows: TGTGCCAGCAGTAGCGGCCAGCCCTATAATTCACCCCTCCACTTT.